These 24 T cell receptor beta chains were all obtained from the same sample, sequenced in a study of blood T cell repertoires in COVID-19. TCRdb's copy holds only in-frame clones and misses some; the assay was immunoSEQ multiplex PCR. The sample contains 85,000 to 100,000 clones, about 78% of which appear only once. The sequencing sample was made of peripheral blood. These receptors were obtained from a man aged 50 to 60 who had recovered from COVID-19.

The chain is built from TRBV7-6 and TRBJ2-5; D ambiguous. Germline V gene data show CDR1 as SGHVS and CDR2 as FNYEAQ. Trimming stripped 5 bases from V and 7 bases from J, with 17 bases between. The CDR3 consists of 14 residues. CDR3 in amino acids: CASSPTMDFGTQYF. The CDR3 coding sequence is TGTGCCAGCAGCCCGACAATGGATTTTGGGACCCAGTACTTC.

The chain joins TRBV18 to TRBJ1-1; 7 bases are shared with TRBD1. Trimming removed 3 bases from V and 3 bases from J; junction bases left unmatched: 7. The germline gives CDR1 KGHSH, CDR2 LQKENI. The CDR3 is 15 amino acids. Written as DNA, the CDR3 is TGTGCCAGCTCACCGGCTATAGGACAGGACACTGAAGCTTTCTTT. It translates to CASSPAIGQDTEAFF.

The chain recombines TRBV7-2 with TRBJ1-2, with unresolved D. Germline assignment: CDR1 SGHTA and CDR2 FQGNSA. CDR3 length equals 13 residues. V was shortened by 1 base and J by 5 bases, with 8 bases between the two germline ends. The DNA for the CDR3 is TGTGCCAGCAGCTTAGTTGTAGCGTATGGCTACACCTTC. It encodes CASSLVVAYGYTF.

V is TRBV29-1 and J is TRBJ2-7; weak D call: TRBD2 (6 bases). The CDR3 is 13 residues long. Germline CDR1 and CDR2: SQVTM and ANQGSEA. V lost 5 bases and J lost 9, with 20 bases in between. The CDR3, as DNA: TGCAGCGTTCATTCCCCGGGGGATCAGGGGCAGTACTTC. Translated: CSVHSPGDQGQYF.

This clone was counted between two and nine times. The chain uses TRBV3-1 (or the pseudogene TRBV3-2) and TRBJ1-2; D perhaps matches TRBD1 (6 bases). V gave up 2 bases and J gave up 5 bases, with 12 bases separating them. The CDR3 is made up of 14 amino acids. Per the germline V gene, CDR1 is LGHDT and CDR2 is YNNKEL (reference sequence). The CDR3 is CASSQYRAGYGYTF. In nucleotides, the CDR3 is TGTGCCAGCAGCCAATACAGGGCTGGGTATGGCTACACCTTC.

The V and J genes are TRBV3-1 (or the pseudogene TRBV3-2) and TRBJ1-4; D may be TRBD1 (5 bases). Trimming left V 1 base short and J 8 bases short, with 11 bases between. Germline V gives CDR1 LGHDT, CDR2 YNNKEL (reference sequence). This CDR3 is 14 amino acids long. The CDR3 spells CASSQAGNIEKLFF. CDR3 coding DNA: TGTGCCAGCAGCCAAGCAGGGAATATAGAAAAACTGTTTTTT.

The rearrangement links TRBV2 to TRBJ2-1; D is undetermined. Germline assignment: CDR1 SNHLY and CDR2 FYNNEI. Trimming left V 7 bases short and J 10 bases short, with 14 bases between. The CDR3 runs 12 residues. The chain's CDR3 is CASNEASREQFF. In DNA form, the CDR3 reads TGTGCCAGCAACGAGGCCTCTCGAGAGCAGTTCTTC.

The chain joins TRBV5-6 to TRBJ1-3, with D unresolved. Trimming cost V 5 bases and J 0 bases, with 12 bases left between them. Germline values: CDR1 SGHDT, CDR2 YYEEEE. The CDR3 length is 15 residues. Here the CDR3 DNA reads TGTGCCAGCAGTTCGACTCGGGTCTCTGGAAACACCATATATTTT. Amino acids: CASSSTRVSGNTIYF.

The chain carries TRBV18 and TRBJ2-7; the match to TRBD1 covers 8 bases. Trimming took 1 base from V and 1 from J; bases not matched to a gene: 3. Germline V lookup: CDR1 KGHSH, CDR2 LQKENI. CDR3 length: 15 amino acids. The CDR3 protein is CASSPQQGGSYEQYF. The CDR3 nucleotides are TGTGCCAGCTCACCACAACAGGGGGGATCCTACGAGCAGTACTTC.

The chain recombines TRBV7-2 with TRBJ2-2; tentative D call: TRBD2 (7 bases). Per the germline V gene, CDR1 is SGHTA and CDR2 is FQGNSA. This CDR3 comprises 13 residues. V lost 8 bases and J lost 7, with 14 bases in between. This CDR3 reads CASAGGAFGELFF. The CDR3, as DNA: TGTGCCAGCGCTGGGGGGGCGTTCGGGGAGCTGTTTTTT.

This clone showed up just once. The V and J genes are TRBV5-1 and TRBJ2-1, with 7 bases identical to TRBD2. The CDR3 consists of 17 residues. Germline V gives CDR1 SGHRS, CDR2 YFSETQ. The junction had 14 bases not matched to a gene; V was cut back by 1 base and J by 7 bases. This CDR3 reads CASSLSPLSWTSNEQFF. CDR3 bases: TGCGCCAGCAGCTTGTCCCCCCTGTCGTGGACTAGTAATGAGCAGTTCTTC.

This chain connects TRBV25-1 to TRBJ2-5; tentatively, D is TRBD1 (5 bases). Germline CDR1 MGHDK, CDR2 SYGVNS. Trimming took 7 bases from V and 3 from J, leaving 9 bases between them. The CDR3 has 12 residues. The DNA of the CDR3 is TGTGCCAGCATAGGACACGAAGAGACCCAGTACTTC. It encodes CASIGHEETQYF.

The chain joins TRBV21-1 to TRBJ2-2; the table names TRBD1, a call not compared with the DNA. TRBV21-1 is marked as a pseudogene. The CDR3 loop spans 17 amino acids. CDR3 DNA sequence: TGTGCCAGCAGCGCCTCCGGGGGGGACAGGGTGACCGGGGAGCTGTTTTTT. Translation: CASSASGGDRVTGELFF.

The J gene is TRBJ1-3, the V gene TRBV7-9; 7 nucleotides match TRBD1. This CDR3 spans 16 amino acids. The germline CDR1 and CDR2 sequences are SEHNR and FQNEAQ (reference sequence). Trimming took 6 bases from V and 0 from J; bases not matched to a gene: 8. CDR3 residues: CASSSRTGSSGNTIYF. The CDR3 coding sequence is TGTGCCAGCAGTTCCAGGACAGGTTCCTCTGGAAACACCATATATTTT.

The chain couples TRBV28 to TRBJ1-5, with D uncertain. Germline V lookup: CDR1 MDHEN, CDR2 SYDVKM. The CDR3 contains 12 residues. V was shortened by 5 bases and J by 6 bases, with 8 bases between the two germline ends. The CDR3 nucleotides read TGTGCCAGCAGTCGGGGAGGTCAGCCCCAGCATTTT. This sequence encodes CASSRGGQPQHF.

This chain joins TRBV18 and TRBJ2-2, with D perhaps matching TRBD2 (5 bases). The CDR3 totals 16 residues. Germline-derived CDR1 and CDR2 are KGHSH and LQKENI. Trimming pared 0 bases from V and 4 bases from J, leaving 12 bases between. In DNA, the CDR3 is TGTGCCAGCTCACCACCGGGGTTAGGGAGCACCGGGGAGCTGTTTTTT. Translated: CASSPPGLGSTGELFF.

V and J are TRBV7-2 and TRBJ1-1, with D perhaps matching TRBD1 (5 bases). This CDR3 spans 15 amino acids. Germline lookup yields CDR1 SGHTA and CDR2 FQGNSA. V was pared by 5 bases and J by 2 bases, with 15 bases between. The CDR3 DNA reads TGTGCCAGCAGCCGCGTGCCCGGGGGAAACACTGAAGCTTTCTTT. It codes for CASSRVPGGNTEAFF.

This chain's CDR3 is CASSSRGDYEQYF. CDR3 coding DNA: TGCGCCAGCAGCTCCCGGGGAGACTACGAGCAGTACTTC. This chain uses TRBV5-1 with TRBJ2-7, with D perhaps TRBD2 (5 bases). Germline V gives CDR1 SGHRS, CDR2 YFSETQ. V lost 3 bases and J 3 bases, leaving 10 bases between the germline ends. This CDR3 region has 13 residues. The full variable domain, rest sourced from reference TRBV5-1 and TRBJ2-7, is KAGVTQTPRYLIKTRGQQVTLSCSPISGHRSVSWYQQTPGQGLQFLFEYFSETQRNKGNFPGRFSGRQFSNSRSEMNVSTLELGDSALYLCASSSRGDYEQYFGPGTRLTVT.

The chain has TRBV19 and TRBJ1-1; no firm D call. CDR3 length: 11 amino acids. Trimming shortened V by 7 bases and J by 3 bases, and 6 bases separated the two germline ends. Per the germline V gene, CDR1 is LNHDA and CDR2 is SQIVND (reference sequence). The CDR3 sequence: CASTQYTEAFF. The DNA for the CDR3 is TGTGCCAGTACTCAGTACACTGAAGCTTTCTTT. Drawing the rest from reference TRBV19 and TRBJ1-1, the complete variable domain is DGGITQSPKYLFRKEGQNVTLSCEQNLNHDAMYWYRQDPGQGLRLIYYSQIVNDFQKGDIAEGYSVSREKKESFPLTVTSAQKNPTAFYLCASTQYTEAFFGQGTRLTVV.

This clone was observed once. The chain uses TRBV10-3 and TRBJ2-3; D is unresolved. The germline CDR1 and CDR2 sequences are ENHRY and SYGVKD. Trimming took off 8 bases at V and 4 bases at J, with 7 bases between the two ends. This CDR3 has 11 residues. The CDR3: CAILLADTQYF. The CDR3 DNA is TGTGCCATCCTATTAGCAGATACGCAGTATTTT.

The chain is built from TRBV24-1 and TRBJ2-1, with TRBD1 matching 9 bases. CDR3 length: 16 residues. Germline V gives CDR1 KGHDR, CDR2 SFDVKD. V trimming: 4 bases; J trimming: 1 base; junction bases outside the gene matches: 4. The chain's CDR3 is CATSDSDRGSYNEQFF. The CDR3 coding sequence is TGTGCCACCAGTGACTCTGACAGGGGGTCCTACAATGAGCAGTTCTTC.

This clone was picked up one time. The chain is built from TRBV6-6 and TRBJ1-6; 9 positions match TRBD1. Germline V gene data show CDR1 as MNHNY and CDR2 as SVGAGI (reference sequence). This CDR3 spans 16 amino acids. The V and J ends lost 0 bases and 7 bases, in that order; junction bases with no gene match: 4. The CDR3 nucleotides are TGTGCCAGCAGTTACTCGAAGGGACAGGGAAATTCACCCCTCCACTTT. Residues: CASSYSKGQGNSPLHF.

V and J are TRBV5-1 and TRBJ2-7, with a tentative D call TRBD1 (7 bases). Germline V lookup: CDR1 SGHRS, CDR2 YFSETQ. V shed 3 bases and J shed 2 bases, with 15 bases lying between them. The CDR3 has 15 amino acids. The CDR3 here is CASSSQGGKAYEQYF. The CDR3 DNA reads as TGCGCCAGCAGCTCCCAGGGGGGAAAAGCCTACGAGCAGTACTTC.

The count of this clone is one. The rearrangement links TRBV5-4 to TRBJ2-7; 7 bases map to TRBD1. Germline CDR1 SGHNT, CDR2 YYREEE (reference sequence). The CDR3 is 15 residues long. J was trimmed by 2 bases and V by 0 bases; bases with no gene match: 5. The CDR3 protein is CASSLAGTVTYEQYF. The CDR3 region has the DNA TGTGCCAGCAGCTTGGCCGGGACAGTAACCTACGAGCAGTACTTC. Looking up the rest from reference TRBV5-4 and TRBJ2-7 gives the full variable domain: ETGVTQSPTHLIKTRGQQVTLRCSSQSGHNTVSWYQQALGQGPQFIFQYYREEENGRGNFPPRFSGLQFPNYSSELNVNALELDDSALYLCASSLAGTVTYEQYFGPGTRLTVT.